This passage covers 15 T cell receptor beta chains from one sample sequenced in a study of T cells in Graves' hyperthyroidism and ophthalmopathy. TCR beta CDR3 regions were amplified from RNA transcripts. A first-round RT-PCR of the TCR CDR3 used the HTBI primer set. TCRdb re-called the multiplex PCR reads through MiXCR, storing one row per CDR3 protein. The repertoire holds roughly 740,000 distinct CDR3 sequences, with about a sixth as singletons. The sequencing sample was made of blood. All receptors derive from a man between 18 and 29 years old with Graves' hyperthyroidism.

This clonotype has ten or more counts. The CDR3 is CASSLRTGTDTQYF. CDR3 DNA: TGTGCCAGCAGTCTACGGACAGGCACAGATACGCAGTATTTT. This chain links TRBV6-1 with TRBJ2-3; TRBD1 might be the D (6 bases). Germline loops: CDR1 MNHNS, CDR2 SASEGT. The CDR3 runs 14 residues. Trimming pared 5 bases from V and 1 base from J, leaving 10 bases between.

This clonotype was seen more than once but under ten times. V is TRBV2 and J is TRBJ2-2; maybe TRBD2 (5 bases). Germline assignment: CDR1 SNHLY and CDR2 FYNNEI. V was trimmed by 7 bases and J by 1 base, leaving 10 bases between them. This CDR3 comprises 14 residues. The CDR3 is CASKSRGNTGELFF. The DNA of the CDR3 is TGTGCCAGCAAATCCCGGGGGAACACCGGGGAGCTGTTTTTT.

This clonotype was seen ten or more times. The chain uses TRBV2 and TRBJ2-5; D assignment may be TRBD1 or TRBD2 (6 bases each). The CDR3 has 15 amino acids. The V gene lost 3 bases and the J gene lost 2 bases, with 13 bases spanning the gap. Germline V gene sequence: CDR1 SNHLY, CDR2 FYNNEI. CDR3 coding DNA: TGTGCCAGCAGTGACGGGGGCCGGCCTCAAGAGACCCAGTACTTC. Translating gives CASSDGGRPQETQYF.

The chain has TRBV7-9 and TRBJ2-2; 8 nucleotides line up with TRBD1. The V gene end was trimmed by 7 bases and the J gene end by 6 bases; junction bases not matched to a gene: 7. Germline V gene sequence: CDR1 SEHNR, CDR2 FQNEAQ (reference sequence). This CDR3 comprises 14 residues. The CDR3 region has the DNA TGTGCCAGCAAAAGAACAGGGGGGTCCGGGGAGCTGTTTTTT. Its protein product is CASKRTGGSGELFF.

The CDR3 nucleotides read TGTGCCAGCTCTCAATTCAATCAGCCCCAGCATTTT. This codes for CASSQFNQPQHF. This chain connects TRBV7-2 to TRBJ1-5; no definite D call. Trimming left V 8 bases short and J 3 bases short, with 8 bases between. CDR3 size: 12 residues. Germline CDR1 SGHTA, CDR2 FQGNSA.

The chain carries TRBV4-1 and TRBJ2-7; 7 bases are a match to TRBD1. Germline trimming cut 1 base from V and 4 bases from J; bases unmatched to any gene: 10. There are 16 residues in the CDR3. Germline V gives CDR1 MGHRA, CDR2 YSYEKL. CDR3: CASSQGRTGTSYEQYF. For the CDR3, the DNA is TGCGCCAGCAGCCAAGGCAGGACAGGCACTTCTTACGAGCAGTACTTC.

The CDR3 DNA sequence: TGTGCCAGCAGCCCTCGGACGGCAAGCTATGGCTACACCTTC. Translated, it gives CASSPRTASYGYTF. The rearrangement links TRBV5-5 to TRBJ1-2; D is unresolved. Trimming removed 4 bases from V and 4 bases from J, with 14 bases in between. Per the germline V gene, CDR1 is SGHKS and CDR2 is YYEKEE (reference sequence). This CDR3 has 14 residues.

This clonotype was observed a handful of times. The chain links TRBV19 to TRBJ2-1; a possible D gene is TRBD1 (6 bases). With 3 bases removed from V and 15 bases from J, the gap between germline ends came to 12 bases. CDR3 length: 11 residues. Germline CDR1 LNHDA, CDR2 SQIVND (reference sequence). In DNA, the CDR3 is TGTGCCAGTAGTATGTTGGGGGCATGGTTCTTC. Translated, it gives CASSMLGAWFF.

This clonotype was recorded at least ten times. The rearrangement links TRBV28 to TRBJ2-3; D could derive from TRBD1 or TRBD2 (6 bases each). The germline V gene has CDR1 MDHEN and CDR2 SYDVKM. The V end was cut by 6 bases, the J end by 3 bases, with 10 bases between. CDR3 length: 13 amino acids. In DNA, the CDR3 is TGTGCCAGCAGAAGGGGGACTACAGATACGCAGTATTTT. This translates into CASRRGTTDTQYF.

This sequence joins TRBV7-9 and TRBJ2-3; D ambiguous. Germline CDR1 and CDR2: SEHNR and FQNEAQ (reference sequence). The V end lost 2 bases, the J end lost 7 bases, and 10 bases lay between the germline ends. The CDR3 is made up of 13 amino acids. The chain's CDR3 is CASSLLVANTQYF. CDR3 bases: TGTGCCAGCAGCTTACTCGTAGCTAATACGCAGTATTTT.

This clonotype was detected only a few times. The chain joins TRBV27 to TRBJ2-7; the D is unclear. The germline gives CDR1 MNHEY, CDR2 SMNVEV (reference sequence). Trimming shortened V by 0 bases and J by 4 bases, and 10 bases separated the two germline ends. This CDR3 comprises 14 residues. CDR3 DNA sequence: TGTGCCAGCAGTTTATCTTCCGTCGGATACGAGCAGTACTTC. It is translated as CASSLSSVGYEQYF.

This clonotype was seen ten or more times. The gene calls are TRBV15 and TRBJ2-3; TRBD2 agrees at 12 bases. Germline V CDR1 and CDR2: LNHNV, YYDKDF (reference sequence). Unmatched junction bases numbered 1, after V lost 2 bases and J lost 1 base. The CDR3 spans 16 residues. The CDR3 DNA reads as TGTGCCACCAGCAGACGACTAGCGGGGGGCACAGATACGCAGTATTTT. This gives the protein CATSRRLAGGTDTQYF.

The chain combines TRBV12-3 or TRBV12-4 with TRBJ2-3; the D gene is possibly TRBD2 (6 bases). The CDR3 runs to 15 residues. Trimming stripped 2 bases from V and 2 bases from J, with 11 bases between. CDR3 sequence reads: CASSLFGSPTDTQYF. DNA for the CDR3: TGTGCCAGCAGTTTATTCGGGAGTCCCACAGATACGCAGTATTTT.

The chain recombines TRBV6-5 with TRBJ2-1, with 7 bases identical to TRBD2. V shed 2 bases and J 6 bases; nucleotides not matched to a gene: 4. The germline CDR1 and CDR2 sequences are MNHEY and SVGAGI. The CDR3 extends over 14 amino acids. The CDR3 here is CASSYPGGSNEQFF. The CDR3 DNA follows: TGTGCCAGCAGTTACCCCGGCGGGAGCAATGAGCAGTTCTTC.

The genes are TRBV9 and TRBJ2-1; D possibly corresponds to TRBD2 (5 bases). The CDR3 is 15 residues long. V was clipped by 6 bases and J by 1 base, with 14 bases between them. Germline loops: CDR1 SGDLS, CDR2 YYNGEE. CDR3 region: CASTEDGESYNEQFF. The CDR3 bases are TGTGCCAGCACGGAGGACGGGGAGTCCTACAATGAGCAGTTCTTC.